Listed below are T cell receptor beta chains from one sample, sequenced in a study of coeliac disease. Profiled with immunoSEQ multiplex PCR; TCRdb holds only in-frame clones, not every one. The table lists around 6,700 clones, around two thirds of them singletons. Sequenced: lamina propria lymphocytes from the gut. These receptor sequences come from a man aged 45-65 years with active celiac disease. The CDR3 runs from the conserved cysteine through the conserved F or W. D genes are given only for firm matches. Some rows have no size entry. The others give once, few or many, or a class for an expanded clone.

. | TRBD2 | TRBJ2-3 | TRBV5-1 | TGCGCCAGCAGCTTGGGAGGACTAGCGGGGGGAACGACAGATACGCAGTATTTT | CASSLGGLAGGTTDTQYF
once | . | TRBJ1-5 | TRBV6-5 | TGTGCCAGCAGTTACTCGTCCCGAGGGCTTTGGCATTTT | CASSYSSRGLWHF
few | TRBD2 | TRBJ2-3 | TRBV6-5 | TGTGCCAGCAGTTCCGTCGGGGGGATCATGACAGATACGCAGTATTTT | CASSSVGGIMTDTQYF
. | TRBD1 | TRBJ2-5 | TRBV11-3 | TGTGCCAGCAGCTTAGATCTCGACAGGGGTGTTGAAGAGACCCAGTACTTC | CASSLDLDRGVEETQYF
. | . | TRBJ1-2 | TRBV29-1 | TGCAGCGTTGAGGGGGGGGCCTATGGCTACACCTTC | CSVEGGAYGYTF
. | TRBD1 | TRBJ2-3 | TRBV4-1 | TGCGCCAGCAGCCAAGGTGGGACAGGGGGGTTGAATACGCAGTATTTT | CASSQGGTGGLNTQYF
. | . | TRBJ1-2 | TRBV4-1 | TGCGCCAGCAGCCAGACGGCGGGCCTTTCCCCTTATGGCTACACCTTC | CASSQTAGLSPYGYTF
once | TRBD1 | TRBJ1-1 | TRBV2 | TGTGCCAGCAGTGCAGGGGGGACTGAAGCTTTCTTT | CASSAGGTEAFF
. | TRBD1 | TRBJ1-4 | TRBV6-1 | TGTGCCAGCAGTGGGGGACAGGGGTTTGAAAAACTGTTTTTT | CASSGGQGFEKLFF
few | TRBD2 | TRBJ2-2 | TRBV4-2 | TGTGCCAGCAGCCAAGAAGCCCTAGCGGGCACCGGGGAGCTGTTTTTT | CASSQEALAGTGELFF
. | TRBD2 | TRBJ2-5 | TRBV4-2 | TGTGCCAGCAGCCAAGATCCGAGCGGGGGGGCCTTAGAGACCCAGTACTTC | CASSQDPSGGALETQYF
. | . | TRBJ1-3 | TRBV30 | TGTGCCTGGAGTGGCCTCGGGAACACCATATATTTT | CAWSGLGNTIYF
. | . | TRBJ1-1 | TRBV6-5 | TGTGCCAGCAGTTACTCGGGAGTTTACACTGAAGCTTTCTTT | CASSYSGVYTEAFF
few | TRBD2 | TRBJ2-1 | TRBV4-1 | TGCGCCAGCAGCCAAGAAAAGGAGCGGGAGTATAGCAATGAGCAGTTCTTC | CASSQEKEREYSNEQFF
. | TRBD1 | TRBJ1-1 | TRBV18 | TGTGCCAGCTCACGACAGGGAGCTGAAGCTTTCTTT | CASSRQGAEAFF
. | . | TRBJ2-7 | TRBV5-1 | TGCGCCAGCAGCTTGGGAGTTGTCGACAGAGCCTACGAGCAGTACTTC | CASSLGVVDRAYEQYF
. | . | TRBJ1-6 | TRBV28 | TGTGCCAGCGAACGGCAAGCGAATTCACCCCTCCACTTT | CASERQANSPLHF
. | . | TRBJ1-2 | TRBV2 | TGTGCCAGCACCGGAGGCGGCTATGGCTACACCTTC | CASTGGGYGYTF
few | TRBD1 | TRBJ1-1 | TRBV4-1 | TGCGCCAGCAGCCAAGACCCAGGGGGGCCTATAATGAACACTGAAGCTTTCTTT | CASSQDPGGPIMNTEAFF
. | TRBD1 | TRBJ1-1 | TRBV5-1 | TGCGCCAGCAGTAAAGAGGGACAGGACCGTGAAGCTTTCTTT | CASSKEGQDREAFF